The rows below give T cell receptor beta chains drawn from one sample of a study of blood T cell repertoires in COVID-19. Measured with immunoSEQ multiplex PCR; TCRdb has only the in-frame clones, and not every one. This sample yields 250,000 to 400,000 clones, of which less than 85% are seen a single time; under 2% belongs to the top ten. The material sequenced was PBMCs or T cells enriched from blood (not recorded which). Source of these receptors: a woman aged 25 to 39 who had been exposed to COVID-19. CDR3s include the opening cysteine and the closing phenylalanine or tryptophan. Fields, in order: CDR3 protein, CDR3 DNA, D gene, V gene, J gene, clone size. The D gene is left open where the match is weak. Size tells how often a clone was seen (once, few, many) or the class of an expanded clone, and some rows leave it out.

CASVGGTGVVGELFF,TGCGCCAGCGTAGGAGGGACAGGGGTTGTCGGGGAGCTGTTTTTT,TRBD1,TRBV5-1,TRBJ2-2,-
CASSPGQGNTGELFF,TGTGCCAGCAGCCCGGGACAGGGAAACACCGGGGAGCTGTTTTTT,TRBD1,TRBV14,TRBJ2-2,-
CASSPGGYGYTF,TGTGCCAGCAGCCCCGGAGGCTATGGCTACACCTTC,-,TRBV7-8,TRBJ1-2,once
CASSSYRGQGNYNEQFF,TGTGCCAGCAGCTCTTATAGGGGACAGGGAAACTACAATGAGCAGTTCTTC,TRBD1,TRBV7-3,TRBJ2-1,-
CASSYGGSHGYTF,TGTGCCAGCAGTTACGGGGGGAGCCATGGCTACACCTTC,-,TRBV6-2/TRBV6-3,TRBJ1-2,-
CASSQDWGRNYGYTF,TGCGCCAGCAGCCAAGATTGGGGGCGAAACTATGGCTACACCTTC,-,TRBV4-3,TRBJ1-2,-
CASSLVGGSTDTQYF,TGTGCCAGCAGCTTGGTAGGGGGAAGCACAGATACGCAGTATTTT,-,TRBV5-6,TRBJ2-3,-
CASSQLGRDTEAFF,TGCGCCAGCAGCCAGCTTGGCAGGGACACTGAAGCTTTCTTT,-,TRBV4-1,TRBJ1-1,-
CASSLARGDTQYF,TGTGCCAGCAGCTTAGCCAGGGGAGATACGCAGTATTTT,-,TRBV11-1,TRBJ2-3,-
CASSYSLVSVDTEAFF,TGTGCCAGCAGTTATTCGTTGGTCAGTGTGGACACTGAAGCTTTCTTT,-,TRBV6-5,TRBJ1-1,-
CAYSLAGALAKNIQYF,TGTGCCTACTCCTTGGCGGGAGCCCTAGCCAAAAACATTCAGTACTTC,TRBD2,TRBV5-4,TRBJ2-4,-
CATSDLPTSGRVGSYNEQFF,TGTGCCACCAGTGATTTGCCCACTAGCGGGAGGGTTGGATCCTACAATGAGCAGTTCTTC,TRBD2,TRBV24-1,TRBJ2-1,-
CASSSGTANSPLHF,TGTGCCAGCAGCTCCGGGACAGCGAATTCACCCCTCCACTTT,TRBD1,TRBV13,TRBJ1-6,-